This entry lists 16 T cell receptor beta chains sequenced from one sample in a study of shared T cell receptors in the human thymus. Produced via immunoSEQ multiplex PCR; TCRdb's table is partial and in-frame only. The sample consists of 720,000 or so clones, approximately 83% of them appearing once. The sample was also linked to a second study, of human thymus T cells.

The sequencing input was thymocytes. Receptors were obtained from a girl under three years old with a congenital heart defect.

The rearrangement uses TRBV9 and TRBJ2-2, with 7 nucleotides matching TRBD2. Germline trimming cut 5 bases from V and 3 bases from J; bases unmatched to any gene: 10. The germline V gene has CDR1 SGDLS and CDR2 YYNGEE. The CDR3 extends over 16 amino acids. CDR3 region: CASRSGLADYTGELFF. In DNA, the CDR3 is TGTGCCAGCAGGAGCGGGCTAGCGGACTACACCGGGGAGCTGTTTTTT.

This chain uses TRBV2 with TRBJ1-1; TRBD1 might be the D (6 bases). The CDR3 has 15 residues. CDR1 is SNHLY and CDR2 is FYNNEI in the germline V gene. The V end lost 2 bases, the J end lost 4 bases, and 14 bases lay between the germline ends. The CDR3 protein is CASSERQVGGTEAFF. In nucleotides, the CDR3 is TGTGCCAGCAGTGAAAGACAGGTAGGAGGCACTGAAGCTTTCTTT.

The gene calls are TRBV15 and TRBJ1-4; 9 bases align to TRBD1. The V segment lost 7 bases and the J segment 14 bases; nucleotides outside the gene matches: 11. This CDR3 is 13 amino acids long. Germline V gene sequence: CDR1 LNHNV, CDR2 YYDKDF (reference sequence). The CDR3 DNA reads TGTGCCACCACGTCCCGGGACAGGGATAAGCTGTTTTTT. Residues: CATTSRDRDKLFF.

The chain is built from TRBV5-1 and TRBJ2-2, with 11 bases fitting TRBD2. Unmatched junction bases numbered 3, after V lost 0 bases and J lost 5 bases. The CDR3 runs to 16 residues. Germline CDR1 SGHRS, CDR2 YFSETQ. The CDR3 DNA reads TGCGCCAGCAGCTTGGAGCCTAGCGGGGGGACCGGGGAGCTGTTTTTT. This encodes CASSLEPSGGTGELFF. Based on the CDR3 plus reference TRBV5-1 and TRBJ2-2, the full variable domain is KAGVTQTPRYLIKTRGQQVTLSCSPISGHRSVSWYQQTPGQGLQFLFEYFSETQRNKGNFPGRFSGRQFSNSRSEMNVSTLELGDSALYLCASSLEPSGGTGELFFGEGSRLTVL.

This clone has only one observation. J is TRBJ2-4 and V is TRBV4-3; TRBD1 might be the D (5 bases). The CDR3 is 18 residues long. Trimming removed 1 base from V and 1 base from J, with 17 bases in between. Germline V gives CDR1 LGHNA, CDR2 YSLEER. CDR3 in amino acids: CASSQGVEYRCAKNIQYF. CDR3 in DNA: TGCGCCAGCAGCCAAGGGGTGGAGTACAGGTGCGCCAAAAACATTCAGTACTTC.

V and J are TRBV5-1 and TRBJ2-7; no firm D call. CDR3 size: 13 residues. The ends were cut back, 4 bases at V and 2 bases at J, with 10 bases in the middle. Germline V lookup: CDR1 SGHRS, CDR2 YFSETQ. The CDR3 coding sequence is TGCGCCAGCAGCCAACTGCCACCCTACGAGCAGTACTTC. This gives the protein CASSQLPPYEQYF. Variable domain in full (rest from reference TRBV5-1 and TRBJ2-7): KAGVTQTPRYLIKTRGQQVTLSCSPISGHRSVSWYQQTPGQGLQFLFEYFSETQRNKGNFPGRFSGRQFSNSRSEMNVSTLELGDSALYLCASSQLPPYEQYFGPGTRLTVT.

The chain employs TRBV7-8 and TRBJ2-1; 7 bases are shared with TRBD2. CDR3 length: 16 amino acids. The germline gives CDR1 SGHVS, CDR2 FQNEAQ. V lost 1 base to trimming and J lost 4 bases; unmatched junction nucleotides: 7. The CDR3 DNA reads TGTGCCAGCAGCTTAGTATGCGGGGGACCTTACAATGAGCAGTTCTTC. Its protein is CASSLVCGGPYNEQFF. The full variable domain, with the rest looked up from reference TRBV7-8 and TRBJ2-1, is GAGVSQSPRYKVAKRGQDVALRCDPISGHVSLFWYQQALGQGPEFLTYFQNEAQLDKSGLPSDRFFAERPEGSVSTLKIQRTQQEDSAVYLCASSLVCGGPYNEQFFGPGTRLTVL.

V usage is TRBV7-9 and J usage is TRBJ1-1, with D perhaps matching TRBD1 (6 bases). CDR3 size: 12 residues. Trimming took 6 bases from V and 3 from J, leaving 8 bases between them. Germline V gene sequence: CDR1 SEHNR, CDR2 FQNEAQ (reference sequence). In DNA form, the CDR3 reads TGTGCCAGCAGAGGGGGAGACACTGAAGCTTTCTTT. Its protein is CASRGGDTEAFF.

The genes are TRBV9 and TRBJ2-5, with 7 bases identical to TRBD1. The CDR3 is made up of 16 amino acids. Germline V CDR1 and CDR2: SGDLS, YYNGEE. V trimming: 3 bases; J trimming: 5 bases; junction bases outside the gene matches: 13. In DNA form, the CDR3 reads TGTGCCAGCAGCGGAAGGGACAGCCCGGAGAGGGAGACCCAGTACTTC. This sequence encodes CASSGRDSPERETQYF.

This rearrangement joins TRBV5-6 to TRBJ1-2; 8 bases line up with TRBD1. The V gene's germline CDR1 is SGHDT and CDR2 YYEEEE. With V trimmed by 4 bases and J by 7 bases, 6 bases remained unmatched. The CDR3 is 13 residues long. CDR3 nucleotides: TGTGCCAGCAGCCATACAGGGGGTTTTGGCTACACCTTC. It codes for CASSHTGGFGYTF.

The chain couples TRBV7-2 to TRBJ2-1; TRBD2 aligns across 11 bases. The CDR3 length is 16 residues. Looked up from germline, CDR1 is SGHTA and CDR2 is FQGNSA. The V segment lost 1 base and the J segment 10 bases; nucleotides outside the gene matches: 9. CDR3 protein: CASSLGGSGGAAEQFF. CDR3 DNA sequence: TGTGCCAGCAGCTTAGGGGGTAGCGGGGGGGCTGCAGAGCAGTTCTTC.

The chain links TRBV7-2 to TRBJ2-1; D unclear. Germline V gene sequence: CDR1 SGHTA, CDR2 FQGNSA. V lost 5 bases and J lost 14, with 13 bases in between. This CDR3 has 11 residues. The CDR3 protein is CASSLRTEKFF. CDR3 nucleotides: TGTGCCAGCAGCCTACGCACAGAGAAGTTCTTC.

This clone was seen a handful of times. The chain carries TRBV4-3 and TRBJ1-4; D unclear. Trimming took 3 bases from V and 0 from J, leaving 14 bases between them. The length of the CDR3 is 17 residues. Looked up from germline, CDR1 is LGHNA and CDR2 is YSLEER. The CDR3 nucleotides read TGCGCCAGCAGCCATCCGACCCGACACGCAACTAATGAAAAACTGTTTTTT. Protein product: CASSHPTRHATNEKLFF.

The chain has TRBV6-1 and TRBJ1-2, with 9 bases lining up with TRBD1. The germline V gene encodes CDR1 MNHNS and CDR2 SASEGT. Trimming at V came to 1 base and at J to 3 bases, leaving 30 bases not matched to a gene. The CDR3 is 24 amino acids. Here the CDR3 reads CASSEVGDRTGAGWGGNWDYGYTF. DNA for the CDR3: TGTGCCAGCAGTGAAGTTGGCGACCGGACAGGGGCGGGTTGGGGGGGGAATTGGGACTATGGCTACACCTTC.

This chain joins TRBV6-5 and TRBJ1-3; D is perhaps TRBD1 (5 bases). Trimming removed 8 bases from V and 2 bases from J, with 16 bases in between. Germline V gene sequence: CDR1 MNHEY, CDR2 SVGAGI. This CDR3 region has 15 residues. Here the CDR3 DNA reads TGTGCCAGCCGCCAAGCAGGGTGGCCTGGAAACACCATATATTTT. Protein sequence: CASRQAGWPGNTIYF.

The chain combines TRBV28 with TRBJ2-7; 7 nucleotides line up with TRBD1. The CDR3 has 14 residues. The germline gives CDR1 MDHEN, CDR2 SYDVKM. The V and J ends lost 5 bases and 3 bases, in that order; junction bases with no gene match: 7. CDR3 nucleotides: TGTGCCAGCAGTCCGACAGGGAACTACTACGAGCAGTACTTC. It yields the protein CASSPTGNYYEQYF.